This passage covers 28 T cell receptor beta chains from one sample sequenced in a study of T cell responses to AZD1222 COVID-19 vaccine. Some clones are missing from TCRdb's copy, which holds only in-frame ones; the method was immunoSEQ multiplex PCR. The data contain 75,000 to 100,000 clones, roughly 90% of them singletons. The sequenced sample was peripheral blood, obtained on day 0 of AZD1222 vaccination. The receptors come from an adult in good health.

The rearrangement uses TRBV19 and TRBJ1-3, with TRBD1 matching over 7 bases. The V gene end was trimmed by 4 bases and the J gene end by 6 bases; junction bases not matched to a gene: 9. CDR3 size: 15 residues. Looked up from germline, CDR1 is LNHDA and CDR2 is SQIVND (reference sequence). In DNA form, the CDR3 reads TGTGCCAGTAGTACCTCTGGAACAGGGGCAAACACCATATATTTT. Translation gives CASSTSGTGANTIYF.

The V and J genes are TRBV7-2 and TRBJ1-2; 7 positions match TRBD1. Trimming at V came to 5 bases and at J to 3 bases, leaving 3 bases not matched to a gene. There are 13 residues in the CDR3. Looked up from germline, CDR1 is SGHTA and CDR2 is FQGNSA. CDR3 sequence: CASSPDRDYGYTF. The CDR3 coding sequence is TGTGCCAGCAGCCCCGACAGGGACTATGGCTACACCTTC. Full variable domain (rest looked up from reference TRBV7-2 and TRBJ1-2): GAGVSQSPSNKVTEKGKDVELRCDPISGHTALYWYRQSLGQGLEFLIYFQGNSAPDKSGLPSDRFSAERTGGSVSTLTIQRTQQEDSAVYLCASSPDRDYGYTFGSGTRLTVV.

The chain uses TRBV9 and TRBJ2-1; unclear D gene. The ends were cut back, 0 bases at V and 1 base at J, with 5 bases in the middle. Germline V CDR1 and CDR2: SGDLS, YYNGEE. The CDR3 totals 14 residues. The CDR3 coding sequence is TGTGCCAGCAGCGTAGCCCTATCCTACAATGAGCAGTTCTTC. This gives the protein CASSVALSYNEQFF.

The chain carries TRBV7-8 and TRBJ1-1, with D unresolved. CDR3 length: 16 amino acids. With 5 bases removed from V and 7 bases from J, the gap between germline ends came to 23 bases. The germline CDR1 and CDR2 sequences are SGHVS and FQNEAQ. Here the CDR3 DNA reads TGTGCCAGCAGCCAAAGAGACACCATTCCCTCCGGTGAAGCTTTCTTT. Protein: CASSQRDTIPSGEAFF.

V is TRBV7-2 and J is TRBJ2-5, with 8 bases fitting TRBD2. Looked up from germline, CDR1 is SGHTA and CDR2 is FQGNSA. V shed 1 base and J 4 bases; nucleotides not matched to a gene: 2. The CDR3 extends over 14 amino acids. CDR3 nucleotide sequence: TGTGCCAGCAGCTTAGAGGGACTAGTAGAGACCCAGTACTTC. The encoded protein is CASSLEGLVETQYF.

V and J are TRBV4-1 and TRBJ2-7; D is unresolved. CDR1 is MGHRA and CDR2 is YSYEKL in the germline V gene. The CDR3 extends over 14 amino acids. V dropped 1 base and J dropped 2 bases, with 9 bases sitting between them. The CDR3: CASSQVVRPYEQYF. CDR3 nucleotide sequence: TGCGCCAGCAGCCAAGTCGTTCGTCCCTACGAGCAGTACTTC.

V usage is TRBV28 and J usage is TRBJ1-2, with D possibly matching TRBD1 (5 bases). The V end was cut by 6 bases, the J end by 4 bases, with 12 bases between. This CDR3 comprises 13 residues. Looked up from germline, CDR1 is MDHEN and CDR2 is SYDVKM. The chain's CDR3 is CASRRGATYGYTF. As DNA, the CDR3 is TGTGCCAGCAGACGCGGGGCTACCTATGGCTACACCTTC.

The DNA for the CDR3 is TGTGCCAGTAGTATGAGGGGCAGTCTCCCCTCTTATAGCAATCAGCCCCAGCATTTT. It codes for CASSMRGSLPSYSNQPQHF. The chain combines TRBV19 with TRBJ1-5; weak D call: TRBD1 (5 bases). The CDR3 has 19 amino acids. Germline loops: CDR1 LNHDA, CDR2 SQIVND (reference sequence). V lost 3 bases to trimming and J lost 0 bases, with 21 bases between them. Full variable domain (missing parts from reference TRBV19 and TRBJ1-5): DGGITQSPKYLFRKEGQNVTLSCEQNLNHDAMYWYRQDPGQGLRLIYYSQIVNDFQKGDIAEGYSVSREKKESFPLTVTSAQKNPTAFYLCASSMRGSLPSYSNQPQHFGDGTRLSIL.

The chain combines TRBV4-1 with TRBJ1-1; D possibly corresponds to TRBD1 (5 bases). This CDR3 contains 15 residues. Germline V gene data show CDR1 as MGHRA and CDR2 as YSYEKL. Trimming cost V 2 bases and J 1 base, with 11 bases left between them. DNA for the CDR3: TGCGCCAGCAGCCAAACCGGGACCCAGAACACTGAAGCTTTCTTT. Translating gives CASSQTGTQNTEAFF.

The rearrangement uses TRBV28 and TRBJ1-4; D call uncertain. The CDR3 spans 14 residues. V lost 3 bases, J lost 5 bases, and 10 bases lay in between. Germline V gene sequence: CDR1 MDHEN, CDR2 SYDVKM. The CDR3 is CASSFAGINEKLFF. As DNA, the CDR3 is TGTGCCAGCAGTTTCGCAGGAATAAATGAAAAACTGTTTTTT.

This chain connects TRBV9 to TRBJ1-3; the match to TRBD1 covers 7 bases. The CDR3 has 15 amino acids. J lost 7 bases, V lost 4 bases, and 11 bases had no gene match. CDR1 and CDR2 from the germline V gene are SGDLS and YYNGEE. CDR3 loop: CASSPSGTVRNTIYF. The CDR3 bases are TGTGCCAGCAGCCCCTCAGGGACAGTTCGTAACACCATATATTTT. The variable domain in full, with the rest retrieved from reference TRBV9 and TRBJ1-3, is DSGVTQTPKHLITATGQRVTLRCSPRSGDLSVYWYQQSLDQGLQFLIQYYNGEERAKGNILERFSAQQFPDLHSELNLSSLELGDSALYFCASSPSGTVRNTIYFGEGSWLTVV.

The V call is TRBV5-8, the J call TRBJ1-5; D call uncertain. Between the trimmed V and J ends, which lost 5 bases and 5 bases, there was a span of 14 bases. The CDR3 is 14 amino acids. Germline V gives CDR1 SGHTS, CDR2 YDEGEE. The CDR3 nucleotides are TGTGCCAGCAGTTCCGGGAGTACCTATCAGCCCCAGCATTTT. Residues: CASSSGSTYQPQHF.

The chain couples TRBV30 to TRBJ1-6, with no clear D. Germline assignment: CDR1 GTSNPN and CDR2 SVGIG (reference sequence). This CDR3 comprises 13 residues. V lost 0 bases to trimming and J lost 5 bases, with 5 bases between them. This CDR3 reads CAWSVGDNSPLHF. The CDR3 nucleotides read TGTGCCTGGAGTGTTGGGGATAATTCACCCCTCCACTTT.

The V and J genes are TRBV4-2 and TRBJ2-2; maybe TRBD1 (5 bases). V was pared by 2 bases and J by 0 bases, with 10 bases between. Looked up from germline, CDR1 is LGHNA and CDR2 is YNFKEQ. There are 16 residues in the CDR3. The CDR3 DNA follows: TGTGCCAGCAGCCAACTAGGGGTAGCGAACACCGGGGAGCTGTTTTTT. It specifies CASSQLGVANTGELFF.

The J gene is TRBJ2-1, the V gene TRBV7-3; TRBD2 agrees at 11 bases. This CDR3 has 16 amino acids. CDR1 SGHTA and CDR2 FQGTGA come from the germline V gene. The J segment lost 5 bases and the V segment lost 4 bases, leaving 7 bases of the junction unmatched. CDR3 protein: CASSSSGGTFNNEQFF. The CDR3 DNA follows: TGTGCCAGCAGCTCTAGCGGGGGGACCTTTAACAATGAGCAGTTCTTC.

V usage is TRBV28 and J usage is TRBJ1-2; D unclear. The length of the CDR3 is 14 residues. The V end lost 9 bases, the J end lost 4 bases, and 18 bases lay between the germline ends. Germline CDR1 and CDR2: MDHEN and SYDVKM. CDR3 DNA: TGTGCCAGTTCCATTGGCGGCAGCGGCTATGGCTACACCTTC. It is translated as CASSIGGSGYGYTF.

The chain has TRBV19 and TRBJ1-1; 7 positions match TRBD1. The CDR3 runs to 14 residues. V lost 6 bases and J lost 4; bases outside the gene matches: 8. In germline, CDR1 is LNHDA, CDR2 SQIVND (reference sequence). The CDR3 DNA follows: TGTGCCAGTAGGGAACAGGGGTACTCCACTGAAGCTTTCTTT. Its protein is CASREQGYSTEAFF.

The V call is TRBV5-6, the J call TRBJ2-7; D unclear. CDR1 and CDR2 from the germline V gene are SGHDT and YYEEEE. Trimming removed 5 bases at V and 2 bases at J, with 8 bases between. CDR3 length equals 12 residues. The CDR3 here is CASSSETYEQYF. DNA of the CDR3: TGTGCCAGCAGTTCAGAGACCTACGAGCAGTACTTC.

This clone has only one observation. The V call is TRBV28, the J call TRBJ1-2; 8 bases are shared with TRBD1. Looked up from germline, CDR1 is MDHEN and CDR2 is SYDVKM. V shed 6 bases and J 4 bases; nucleotides not matched to a gene: 7. CDR3 size: 14 residues. Here the CDR3 reads CASSSGQGPYGYTF. CDR3 coding DNA: TGTGCCAGCAGCTCCGGACAGGGCCCCTATGGCTACACCTTC.

The V call is TRBV5-1, the J call TRBJ1-1; TRBD1 agrees at 8 bases. This CDR3 is 14 amino acids long. Germline CDR1 reads SGHRS; CDR2 reads YFSETQ. With 3 bases clipped from V and 8 bases from J, the junction kept 9 bases outside the gene matches. The CDR3 region is CASSYETGASEAFF. The CDR3 bases are TGCGCCAGCAGCTATGAGACAGGGGCGTCCGAAGCTTTCTTT.

This CDR3 reads CASSPRTSRKDTQYF. CDR3 DNA: TGTGCCAGCAGCCCACGGACTAGTCGAAAAGATACGCAGTATTTT. The chain is built from TRBV7-3 and TRBJ2-3, with 7 bases identical to TRBD2. The CDR3 contains 15 residues. V was pared by 5 bases and J by 5 bases, with 10 bases of the junction left unmatched. CDR1 and CDR2 (germline): SGHTA, FQGTGA.

The V gene is TRBV3-1 (or the pseudogene TRBV3-2), the J gene TRBJ2-2, with TRBD2 matching 7 bases. CDR3 length: 20 amino acids. V lost 1 base and J lost 4; bases outside the gene matches: 18. CDR1 is LGHDT and CDR2 is YNNKEL in the germline V gene (reference sequence). The DNA of the CDR3 is TGTGCCAGCAGCCAAGGGCCCCTCCAAAGTGGGAGGGCGGCCACCGGGGAGCTGTTTTTT. This encodes CASSQGPLQSGRAATGELFF.

The chain recombines TRBV30 with TRBJ1-1; possible D gene TRBD1, 6 bases. Germline V gives CDR1 GTSNPN, CDR2 SVGIG (reference sequence). The length of the CDR3 is 16 residues. Trimming cost V 4 bases and J 0 bases, with 18 bases left between them. The CDR3 nucleotides read TGTGCCTGGACCCTGAGTGGGGGGCTTATGAACACTGAAGCTTTCTTT. Translated: CAWTLSGGLMNTEAFF.

This clone is a singleton in its sample. The CDR3 DNA reads TGTGCCACCAGCAGCAGCCGGGACGCTGTATCTGAAAAACTGTTTTTT. The encoded protein is CATSSSRDAVSEKLFF. The rearrangement links TRBV15 to TRBJ1-4; maybe TRBD1 (5 bases). Trimming took off 3 bases at V and 7 bases at J, with 18 bases between the two ends. The germline gives CDR1 LNHNV, CDR2 YYDKDF (reference sequence). This CDR3 has 16 amino acids.

J is TRBJ2-7 and V is TRBV6-6; no clear D gene. Germline-derived CDR1 and CDR2 are MNHNY and SVGAGI (reference sequence). V was trimmed by 0 bases and J by 5 bases, leaving 11 bases between them. The CDR3 sequence is 14 residues long. Here the CDR3 DNA reads TGTGCCAGCAGTTACTCGGGTTTTGATGACGAGCAGTACTTC. This gives the protein CASSYSGFDDEQYF.

The V and J genes are TRBV7-2 and TRBJ2-7; 7 nucleotides match TRBD2. The J segment lost 2 bases and the V segment lost 3 bases, leaving 4 bases of the junction unmatched. The CDR3 loop spans 14 amino acids. Germline V gives CDR1 SGHTA, CDR2 FQGNSA. CDR3 DNA sequence: TGTGCCAGCAGCTTGGGCGGGAGTGCCTACGAGCAGTACTTC. This sequence encodes CASSLGGSAYEQYF.

The genes are TRBV2 and TRBJ1-5; D gene unclear. The CDR3 spans 14 residues. The germline V gene encodes CDR1 SNHLY and CDR2 FYNNEI. Trimming took off 5 bases at V and 4 bases at J, with 12 bases between the two ends. CDR3 sequence: CASSSTVSNQPQHF. The CDR3 nucleotides read TGTGCCAGCAGTTCTACAGTGTCGAATCAGCCCCAGCATTTT.

This clone was seen only once. This chain joins TRBV7-9 and TRBJ2-3, with unresolved D. Per the germline V gene, CDR1 is SEHNR and CDR2 is FQNEAQ (reference sequence). This CDR3 spans 17 amino acids. V was shortened by 2 bases and J by 3 bases, with 18 bases between the two germline ends. The CDR3 is CASSLRSGRILTDTQYF. DNA for the CDR3: TGTGCCAGCAGCTTACGTTCAGGTCGGATCCTGACAGATACGCAGTATTTT.